Listed here is a single T cell receptor (beta chain). Its antigen is unidentified. TCRdb re-called the 5' RACE reads with MiXCR, one entry per CDR3 protein. The profile shows roughly 230,000 distinct CDR3 sequences, approximately 8.6% of them singletons. The record originates from a study of identical twins. Study-wide results and limits: Out-of-frame alpha sequences common to twins exhibited an excess of low generation probability. Cross-sectional statistics underpinned the conclusions; the same donors were not followed.

CDR1 and CDR2 from the germline V gene are MNHEY and SVGEGT. Trimming took 5 bases from V and 0 from J, leaving 18 bases between them. The CDR3 is 17 residues long. A further study also used this sample, focusing on yellow fever vaccine responses in identical twins.

The receptor comes from a woman aged 18-29 years in good health. V and J are TRBV6-2 or TRBV6-3 and TRBJ2-3; D gene ambiguous. The sequenced material came from CD8+ T cells sorted from blood. CDR3 in DNA: TGTGCCAGCAGTGACCAGGAGCTGATGACTAGCACAGATACGCAGTATTTT. As protein: CASSDQELMTSTDTQYF.